The rows below give T cell receptor beta chains drawn from one sample of a study of OX40 agonist ivuxolimab in advanced cancers. Assay: immunoSEQ multiplex PCR; the TCRdb copy retains only in-frame clones and omits some. The data contain over 85,000 clones, approximately 80% of them seen just once; the ten biggest clones take up 1.4% to 1.5%. The sequenced sample was CD4+ or CD8+ T cells sorted from blood, obtained in a trial of the OX40 agonist ivuxolimab. The receptors stem from an adult with an advanced solid tumor such as melanoma, head and neck, liver or kidney cancer. Each CDR3 is given with its conserved first and last residue.

j_call: TRBJ1-2; v_call: TRBV7-6; cdr3_length: 16; cdr3_aa: CASSLEGGGTTSGYTF
j_call: TRBJ2-1; v_call: TRBV4-3; cdr3_length: 16; cdr3_aa: CASSQILGLADNEQFF
j_call: TRBJ1-2; v_call: TRBV6-1; cdr3_length: 15; cdr3_aa: CASSASGTANYGYTF
j_call: TRBJ2-7; v_call: TRBV28; cdr3_length: 14; cdr3_aa: CASSFTRRGGEQYF
j_call: TRBJ2-3; v_call: TRBV4-1; cdr3_length: 19; cdr3_aa: CASSQDSRGTGSGTDTQYF
j_call: TRBJ2-2; v_call: TRBV7-6; cdr3_length: 13; cdr3_aa: CASSSRVIGELFF
j_call: TRBJ2-3; v_call: TRBV5-6; cdr3_length: 15; cdr3_aa: CASSSTGTGTDTQYF
j_call: TRBJ1-1; v_call: TRBV28; cdr3_length: 11; cdr3_aa: CASSLATEAFF
j_call: TRBJ2-5; v_call: TRBV5-1; cdr3_length: 17; cdr3_aa: CASSLAASGRGGETQYF
j_call: TRBJ1-2; v_call: TRBV9; cdr3_length: 13; cdr3_aa: CASSVDGYYGYTF
j_call: TRBJ1-1; v_call: TRBV19; cdr3_length: 14; cdr3_aa: CASSLTGKSVGAFF
j_call: TRBJ1-2; v_call: TRBV19; cdr3_length: 14; cdr3_aa: CASSTEQGAVGYTF
j_call: TRBJ1-1; v_call: TRBV5-8; cdr3_length: 13; cdr3_aa: CASSPRTYTEAFF
j_call: TRBJ2-1; v_call: TRBV7-2; cdr3_length: 15; cdr3_aa: CASSFRSPSGNEQFF
j_call: TRBJ1-2; v_call: TRBV5-6; cdr3_length: 16; cdr3_aa: CASSPLQTLGRVGYTF
j_call: TRBJ2-5; v_call: TRBV7-9; cdr3_length: 12; cdr3_aa: CASQLVGETQYF
j_call: TRBJ1-4; v_call: TRBV6-1; cdr3_length: 17; cdr3_aa: CASSARDRGRSNEKLFF
j_call: TRBJ1-2; v_call: TRBV10-3; cdr3_length: 14; cdr3_aa: CAIGEGPGYYGYTF
j_call: TRBJ2-5; v_call: TRBV25-1; cdr3_length: 14; cdr3_aa: CASSELQAQETQYF
j_call: TRBJ1-1; v_call: TRBV28; cdr3_length: 14; cdr3_aa: CASSRGQVNTEAFF
j_call: TRBJ1-5; v_call: TRBV27; cdr3_length: 15; cdr3_aa: CASNPKGYSNQPQHF
j_call: TRBJ2-1; v_call: TRBV28; cdr3_length: 13; cdr3_aa: CATSRGGSGEQFF
j_call: TRBJ2-5; v_call: TRBV5-1; cdr3_length: 15; cdr3_aa: CASSFPTGTQETQYF
j_call: TRBJ2-5; v_call: TRBV2; cdr3_length: 12; cdr3_aa: CASTGHQETQYF
j_call: TRBJ2-3; v_call: TRBV5-4; cdr3_length: 13; cdr3_aa: CASSQGLGDTQYF
j_call: TRBJ1-1; v_call: TRBV5-1; cdr3_length: 14; cdr3_aa: CASSFYRGQGEAFF
j_call: TRBJ2-5; v_call: TRBV5-1; cdr3_length: 12; cdr3_aa: CASSLGVETQYF
j_call: TRBJ1-5; v_call: TRBV19; cdr3_length: 14; cdr3_aa: CASSRGGGDQPQHF
j_call: TRBJ1-1; v_call: TRBV6-5; cdr3_length: 16; cdr3_aa: CASSSWTDKLNTEAFF
j_call: TRBJ2-2; v_call: TRBV7-8; cdr3_length: 16; cdr3_aa: CASSLKIPRVTGELFF
j_call: TRBJ2-7; v_call: TRBV9; cdr3_length: 16; cdr3_aa: CASSLAGQESSYEQYF
j_call: TRBJ1-5; v_call: TRBV27; cdr3_length: 13; cdr3_aa: CASSWTRGQPQHF
j_call: TRBJ1-6; v_call: TRBV27; cdr3_length: 16; cdr3_aa: CASSFRALVDNSPLHF
j_call: TRBJ2-3; v_call: TRBV10-1; cdr3_length: 14; cdr3_aa: CASSAGGSADTQYF
j_call: TRBJ1-5; v_call: TRBV2; cdr3_length: 18; cdr3_aa: CASSRRGTGVRGNQPQHF
j_call: TRBJ2-1; v_call: TRBV5-1; cdr3_length: 15; cdr3_aa: CASSGGQGAYNEQFF
j_call: TRBJ2-1; v_call: TRBV5-8; cdr3_length: 14; cdr3_aa: CASSSGPWADEQFF
j_call: TRBJ1-4; v_call: TRBV19; cdr3_length: 13; cdr3_aa: CASKGAAAEKLFF
j_call: TRBJ2-7; v_call: TRBV27; cdr3_length: 14; cdr3_aa: CASSLWQGVNEQYF
j_call: TRBJ2-1; v_call: TRBV6-5; cdr3_length: 16; cdr3_aa: CASSYSSTGDYNEQFF
j_call: TRBJ1-6; v_call: TRBV28; cdr3_length: 14; cdr3_aa: CASSGAPRGSPLHF
j_call: TRBJ2-5; v_call: TRBV28; cdr3_length: 14; cdr3_aa: CASSFGTSIETQYF
j_call: TRBJ2-7; v_call: TRBV13; cdr3_length: 13; cdr3_aa: CASSHRGFYEQYF
j_call: TRBJ1-2; v_call: TRBV27; cdr3_length: 15; cdr3_aa: CASSFDRQTNYGYTF
j_call: TRBJ2-2; v_call: TRBV7-6; cdr3_length: 18; cdr3_aa: CATRNPRDRGLKGGELFF
j_call: TRBJ2-7; v_call: TRBV28; cdr3_length: 17; cdr3_aa: CASTQGGLAGSQNEQYF
j_call: TRBJ2-7; v_call: TRBV19; cdr3_length: 14; cdr3_aa: CASSIGQGAYEQYF
j_call: TRBJ1-5; v_call: TRBV28; cdr3_length: 16; cdr3_aa: CASSSPRGEGNQPQHF
j_call: TRBJ1-1; v_call: TRBV28; cdr3_length: 15; cdr3_aa: CASSVGFPMNTEAFF
j_call: TRBJ1-4; v_call: TRBV7-9; cdr3_length: 17; cdr3_aa: CASSLNRPGGLTEKLFF
j_call: TRBJ2-3; v_call: TRBV6-6; cdr3_length: 12; cdr3_aa: CASSGNIRTQYF